The entry that follows covers one TCR beta chain sequence. The data were taken from a study of cytomegalovirus exposure and HLA in healthy donors. Assay: immunoSEQ multiplex PCR; the TCRdb copy retains only in-frame clones and omits some. The sample includes some 84,000 clones, just over 90% seen only once; the top ten take over 2%. The germline V gene encodes CDR1 MGHDK and CDR2 SYGVNS. The V and J ends lost 0 bases and 6 bases, in that order; junction bases with no gene match: 5. The CDR3 loop spans 15 amino acids. The genes are TRBV25-1 and TRBJ2-3; TRBD2 matches at 8 bases. Specimen: PBMCs. The TCR originated in a man aged 30 to 39 in good health and CMV-seronegative. The CDR3 here is CASSEYMGGRDTQYF. The CDR3 nucleotides are TGTGCCAGCAGTGAATATATGGGCGGGAGGGATACGCAGTATTTT.